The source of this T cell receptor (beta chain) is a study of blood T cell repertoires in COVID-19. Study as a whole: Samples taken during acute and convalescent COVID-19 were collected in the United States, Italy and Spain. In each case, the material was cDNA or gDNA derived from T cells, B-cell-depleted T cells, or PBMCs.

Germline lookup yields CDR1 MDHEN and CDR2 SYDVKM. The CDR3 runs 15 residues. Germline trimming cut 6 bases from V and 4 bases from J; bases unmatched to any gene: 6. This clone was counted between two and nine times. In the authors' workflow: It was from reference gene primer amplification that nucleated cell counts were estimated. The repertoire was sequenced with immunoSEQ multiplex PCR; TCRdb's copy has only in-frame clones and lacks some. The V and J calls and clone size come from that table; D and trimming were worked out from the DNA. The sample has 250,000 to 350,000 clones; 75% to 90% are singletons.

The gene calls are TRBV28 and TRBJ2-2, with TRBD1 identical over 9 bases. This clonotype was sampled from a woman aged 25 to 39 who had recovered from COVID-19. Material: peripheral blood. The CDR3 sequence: CASRPTGGITGELFF. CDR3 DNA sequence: TGTGCCAGCAGGCCTACAGGGGGCATCACCGGGGAGCTGTTTTTT. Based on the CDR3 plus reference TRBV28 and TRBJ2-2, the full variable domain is DVKVTQSSRYLVKRTGEKVFLECVQDMDHENMFWYRQDPGLGLRLIYFSYDVKMKEKGDIPEGYSVSREKKERFSLILESASTNQTSMYLCASRPTGGITGELFFGEGSRLTVL.